This T cell receptor (beta chain) is from a study of cytomegalovirus exposure and HLA in healthy donors. Overall study: Earlier findings included about 120 million unique TCR beta sequences obtained from 180 million or so T cells. A preliminary data release comprised tens of millions of unique TCRs obtained from HLA-typed donors.

13 Jbeta primers and 60 Vbeta primers were used for the PCR. Here immunoSEQ multiplex PCR was the method, and the copy in TCRdb shows in-frame clones only, minus some. The sample lists 50,000 to 75,000 clones; 83% were seen once. Study-wide points: Analysis performed later showed TCR beta chains linked to HLA being more clonally expanded than equally common others. The study designated some 180 TCR beta chains cytomegalovirus-associated.

CDR3 length: 15 residues. With V trimmed by 0 bases and J by 4 bases, 2 bases remained unmatched. The V gene's germline CDR1 is SGHTA and CDR2 FQGNSA. Remarks on this clone: What it binds is unknown.

This chain uses TRBV7-2 with TRBJ2-7; 11 nucleotides match TRBD1. This TCR derives from a human donor in good health. Source material: PBMCs. CDR3: CASSLAGQGVYEQYF. Here the CDR3 DNA reads TGTGCCAGCAGCTTAGCGGGACAGGGGGTGTACGAGCAGTACTTC.